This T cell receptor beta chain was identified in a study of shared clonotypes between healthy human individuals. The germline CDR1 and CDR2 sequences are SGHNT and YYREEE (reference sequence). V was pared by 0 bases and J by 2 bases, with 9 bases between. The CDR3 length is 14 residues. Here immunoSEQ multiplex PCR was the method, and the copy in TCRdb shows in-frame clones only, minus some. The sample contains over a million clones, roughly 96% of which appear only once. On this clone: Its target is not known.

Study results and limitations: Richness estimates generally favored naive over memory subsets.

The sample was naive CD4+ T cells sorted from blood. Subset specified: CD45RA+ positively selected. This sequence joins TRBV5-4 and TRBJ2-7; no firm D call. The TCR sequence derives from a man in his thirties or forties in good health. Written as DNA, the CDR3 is TGTGCCAGCAGCTTGGTCGTCAGGCCCTACGAGCAGTACTTC. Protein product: CASSLVVRPYEQYF.